The TCR beta chain described here comes from a study of metastatic and nonmetastatic thyroid tumors. Overall study context: Comparative analysis of repertoires was undertaken across blood and tumor or nodule tissue obtained from malignant and benign thyroid patients.

General study findings and limits: TCR beta diversity was reportedly significantly higher in malignant thyroid tumors than benign nodules, in blood and tumor.

To note about this clone: The target antigen is unknown. Here the CDR3 omits its conserved ending phenylalanine or tryptophan, so a read error is the likely source. The DNA is left out, because the CDR3 cannot be placed on it with certainty; the CDR3 is given as TCRdb lists it.

Patients were all untreated before their thyroid surgery. The germline V gene has CDR1 SGHTA and CDR2 FQGNSA. The CDR3 is 9 amino acids in total, end residues counted. As originally analysed: In papillary thyroid cancer, a distant-metastasis classifier was built using CDR3 differences across clinicopathological groups. MiXCR reprocessed the PCR reads for TCRdb. These V and J calls rely on TCRdb rather than the paper's analysis. Of just over 70,000 clones listed, roughly a sixth were seen once; the top ten hold 9.5% to 15%. The chain links TRBV7-2 to TRBJ2-2; no DNA check was done on the table's D call, TRBD2. Sequenced: blood. The sequence was obtained from a female donor with papillary thyroid cancer or a benign thyroid nodule (not recorded which). Some clones in this sample may be carry-over from other donors' samples. The CDR3 protein is CASSLIGLA.